This entry is about one T cell receptor beta chain. This record comes from a study of patients and donors after allogeneic stem cell transplantation. TCRdb re-analysed the RT-PCR reads in MiXCR, keeping a single row per CDR3 protein. The sample records some 960,000 distinct CDR3 sequences, 18% being singletons. Germline values: CDR1 SGHDN, CDR2 FVKESK. This CDR3 has 14 residues. V was trimmed by 5 bases and J by 2 bases, leaving 9 bases between them. Sequencing used blood, either unsorted or a sorted T cell fraction (not recorded which). The chain uses TRBV14 and TRBJ1-4; weak D call: TRBD1 (5 bases). This clonotype was sampled from a human donor who was either an allogeneic HSCT recipient or a stem cell or donor lymphocyte infusion donor (not recorded which). It is not recorded whose cells these are; they may come from a transplant donor. CDR3 in DNA: TGTGCCAGCAGCAATCGACAGACTAATGAAAAACTGTTTTTT. Its protein product is CASSNRQTNEKLFF.